The 2 T cell receptor beta chains listed next were all sequenced from one sample in a study of OX40 agonist ivuxolimab in advanced cancers. TCRdb's table, derived via immunoSEQ multiplex PCR, lists solely in-frame clones and lacks some. The sample includes roughly 81,000 clones, around 94% seen only once; the top ten take about 10%. Here the sequenced sample was CD4+ or CD8+ T cells sorted from blood, taken in a trial of the OX40 agonist ivuxolimab. All receptors come from an adult with an advanced solid tumor such as melanoma, head and neck, liver or kidney cancer.

The V call is TRBV28, the J call TRBJ2-2; TRBD2 aligns across 10 bases. There are 16 residues in the CDR3. Germline values: CDR1 MDHEN, CDR2 SYDVKM. Trimming removed 5 bases from V and 7 bases from J; junction bases left unmatched: 10. In DNA form, the CDR3 reads TGTGCCAGCAGTCTAACTAGCGGGATCTGGGTCGGGGAGCTGTTTTTT. It translates to CASSLTSGIWVGELFF.

The chain uses TRBV30 and TRBJ2-2, with D possibly called TRBD1 or TRBD2 (5 bases each). The ends were cut back, 2 bases at V and 5 bases at J, with 15 bases in the middle. Germline V CDR1 and CDR2: GTSNPN, SVGIG (reference sequence). The CDR3 has 15 residues. The CDR3: CAWSTGQGRTGELFF. CDR3 in DNA: TGTGCCTGGAGTACGGGGCAGGGACGAACCGGGGAGCTGTTTTTT.